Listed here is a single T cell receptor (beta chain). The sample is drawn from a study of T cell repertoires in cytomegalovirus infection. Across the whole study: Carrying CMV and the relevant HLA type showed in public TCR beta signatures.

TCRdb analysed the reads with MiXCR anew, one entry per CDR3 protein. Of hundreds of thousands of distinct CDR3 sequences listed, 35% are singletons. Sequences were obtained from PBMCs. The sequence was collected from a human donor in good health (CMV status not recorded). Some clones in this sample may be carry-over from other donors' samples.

CDR3 residues: CASSSHGTGGGETQYF. The DNA of the CDR3 is TGTGCCAGCAGCTCCCATGGGACAGGAGGGGGAGAGACCCAGTACTTC. V gene TRBV5-5 combines with J gene TRBJ2-5; TRBD1 matches at 8 bases. The CDR3 consists of 16 residues. Germline V gene sequence: CDR1 SGHKS, CDR2 YYEKEE (reference sequence). V trimming: 3 bases; J trimming: 4 bases; junction bases outside the gene matches: 11.